The 22 T cell receptor beta chains given below trace back to one sample, sequenced in a study of T cells in tuberculosis (dated by TCRdb to 2017 to 2018). Sample time point, as interpreted from the label and publication: new active TB diagnosis, blood taken before or within 7 days of starting treatment. The library came from the immunoSEQ multiplex PCR assay. TCRdb retrieved this table from immuneACCESS and kept in-frame rearrangements only. Not all clones are present; in checked studies, unresolved V genes account for under half, and no reason is known for the remainder. This sample gives tens of thousands of clones in total; about 85% of them show up just once. The ten largest clonotypes hold 14% to 15% of the sample. Sequenced here: PBMCs, sampled at tuberculosis diagnosis. All receptors come from an adult with tuberculosis.

The chain uses TRBV5-4 and TRBJ2-3, with unresolved D. The CDR3 has 12 amino acids. V lost 4 bases and J 5 bases, leaving 8 bases between the germline ends. Germline assignment: CDR1 SGHNT and CDR2 YYREEE (reference sequence). CDR3 region: CASSPDLDTQYF. In DNA, the CDR3 is TGTGCCAGCAGCCCAGACTTAGATACGCAGTATTTT.

This clone was detected once. V is TRBV7-9 and J is TRBJ2-7; TRBD2 might be the D (5 bases). There are 17 residues in the CDR3. Germline V CDR1 and CDR2: SEHNR, FQNEAQ (reference sequence). Deletions cut 5 bases from V and 3 bases from J, with 23 bases between. For the CDR3, the DNA is TGTGCCAGCAGCCCTACGGACTGGTTAAGAGGGAACTACGAGCAGTACTTC. Translating it yields CASSPTDWLRGNYEQYF.

The chain combines TRBV29-1 with TRBJ1-2; D is uncertain. The V end was cut by 3 bases, the J end by 6 bases, with 2 bases between. Germline assignment: CDR1 SQVTM and CDR2 ANQGSEA. This CDR3 region has 9 residues. This CDR3 reads CSVDDGYTF. The CDR3 DNA sequence: TGCAGCGTTGACGATGGCTACACCTTC.

The V call is TRBV11-2, the J call TRBJ1-5; TRBD1 agrees at 9 bases. Germline V gene lookup returns CDR1 SGHAT and CDR2 FQNNGV. This CDR3 has 15 residues. With 4 bases clipped from V and 6 bases from J, the junction kept 7 bases outside the gene matches. CDR3 DNA sequence: TGTGCCAGCAGCTCTCTACAGGGGGCAGGTCAGCCCCAGCATTTT. This codes for CASSSLQGAGQPQHF. Filled out from reference TRBV11-2 and TRBJ1-5, the complete variable domain reads EAGVAQSPRYKIIEKRQSVAFWCNPISGHATLYWYQQILGQGPKLLIQFQNNGVVDDSQLPKDRFSAERLKGVDSTLKIQPAKLEDSAVYLCASSSLQGAGQPQHFGDGTRLSIL.

The rearrangement links TRBV25-1 to TRBJ2-1, with D hard to call. The length of the CDR3 is 16 residues. Trimming stripped 3 bases from V and 0 bases from J, with 12 bases between. CDR1 MGHDK and CDR2 SYGVNS come from the germline V gene. The CDR3 nucleotides are TGTGCCAGCAGTGATTTGGAGCTTAACTCCTACAATGAGCAGTTCTTC. This translates into CASSDLELNSYNEQFF. Filled out from reference TRBV25-1 and TRBJ2-1, the complete variable domain reads EADIYQTPRYLVIGTGKKITLECSQTMGHDKMYWYQQDPGMELHLIHYSYGVNSTEKGDLSSESTVSRIRTEHFPLTLESARPSHTSQYLCASSDLELNSYNEQFFGPGTRLTVL.

This clone showed up just a few times. The chain is built from TRBV28 and TRBJ1-3; the match to TRBD1 covers 9 bases. CDR1 is MDHEN and CDR2 is SYDVKM in the germline V gene. J gave up 4 bases and V 5 bases, and 6 bases lay outside the gene matches. The CDR3 is 15 amino acids. In DNA form, the CDR3 reads TGTGCCAGCAGTCCACAGGGGGCAGGAGGAAACACCATATATTTT. This sequence encodes CASSPQGAGGNTIYF.

The gene calls are TRBV6-5 and TRBJ1-1; the D gene is possibly TRBD1 (5 bases). The CDR3 is made up of 11 amino acids. V was cut by 6 bases and J by 11 bases, with 13 bases left in between. Germline CDR1 MNHEY, CDR2 SVGAGI. The CDR3 loop is CASSLAGRAFF. In DNA form, the CDR3 reads TGTGCCAGCAGCCTGGCGGGGCGGGCTTTCTTT.

V is TRBV6-5 and J is TRBJ2-7, with D perhaps TRBD1 (6 bases). CDR3 length: 15 amino acids. V lost 2 bases to trimming and J lost 6 bases, with 17 bases between them. Germline V gene data show CDR1 as MNHEY and CDR2 as SVGAGI. The CDR3 nucleotides read TGTGCCAGCAGTTACCTCTCGACAGGTCTAAGCGAGCAGTACTTC. Encoded protein: CASSYLSTGLSEQYF.

The rearrangement uses TRBV5-6 and TRBJ1-1, with TRBD1 as a possible D gene (6 bases). Germline V gene sequence: CDR1 SGHDT, CDR2 YYEEEE. With 2 bases removed from V and 1 base from J, the gap between germline ends came to 12 bases. This CDR3 has 15 residues. The CDR3 here is CASSFWGHQNTEAFF. CDR3 bases: TGTGCCAGCAGCTTTTGGGGACATCAGAACACTGAAGCTTTCTTT.

The chain employs TRBV29-1 and TRBJ2-2; D might be TRBD2 (6 bases). CDR1 SQVTM and CDR2 ANQGSEA come from the germline V gene. CDR3 length equals 14 residues. Trimming removed 1 base from V and 7 bases from J, with 13 bases in between. The CDR3 region is CSVEGYAAGGELFF. In DNA form, the CDR3 reads TGCAGCGTTGAAGGGTACGCAGCGGGCGGGGAGCTGTTTTTT.

The chain uses TRBV11-2 and TRBJ2-7, with D possibly being TRBD1 (5 bases). Looked up from germline, CDR1 is SGHAT and CDR2 is FQNNGV. Trimming removed 6 bases from V and 6 bases from J, with 18 bases in between. This CDR3 spans 14 amino acids. The CDR3 region is CASRPHAGKAEQYF. CDR3 DNA: TGTGCCAGCAGACCCCACGCAGGGAAGGCCGAGCAGTACTTC.

This clone has just a few counts. The CDR3 spells CASSSPQRNLAVDTQYF. In DNA, the CDR3 is TGTGCCAGCAGCTCGCCTCAAAGGAACTTGGCGGTGGATACGCAGTATTTT. The rearrangement links TRBV2 to TRBJ2-3; D call uncertain. Deletions cut 6 bases from V and 6 bases from J, with 25 bases between. Germline loops: CDR1 SNHLY, CDR2 FYNNEI. The CDR3 sequence is 17 residues long.

The chain carries TRBV5-4 and TRBJ1-2, with D hard to call. The germline gives CDR1 SGHNT, CDR2 YYREEE (reference sequence). This CDR3 has 13 residues. Trimming took off 2 bases at V and 4 bases at J, with 9 bases between the two ends. This CDR3 is CASSLQEVYGYTF. As DNA, the CDR3 is TGTGCCAGCAGCTTACAAGAGGTCTATGGCTACACCTTC.

This clone appeared a single time. V usage is TRBV6-1 and J usage is TRBJ1-4; D remains ambiguous. The CDR3 is made up of 14 amino acids. V was shortened by 4 bases and J by 4 bases, with 10 bases between the two germline ends. The germline CDR1 and CDR2 sequences are MNHNS and SASEGT. The CDR3 DNA reads as TGTGCCAGCAGTGGCGGCAGCTTTAATGAAAAACTGTTTTTT. This encodes CASSGGSFNEKLFF.

This chain links TRBV28 with TRBJ1-3; the D is unclear. Trimming cost V 3 bases and J 0 bases, with 9 bases left between them. CDR3 size: 15 residues. Germline V lookup: CDR1 MDHEN, CDR2 SYDVKM. This CDR3 is CASSFSTLSGNTIYF. Here the CDR3 DNA reads TGTGCCAGCAGTTTTTCGACACTCTCTGGAAACACCATATATTTT. Supplemented by reference TRBV28 and TRBJ1-3, the full variable domain reads DVKVTQSSRYLVKRTGEKVFLECVQDMDHENMFWYRQDPGLGLRLIYFSYDVKMKEKGDIPEGYSVSREKKERFSLILESASTNQTSMYLCASSFSTLSGNTIYFGEGSWLTVV.

The sample holds one count of this clone. This chain uses TRBV19 with TRBJ1-5; TRBD1 is a possible D gene (5 bases). Germline V gives CDR1 LNHDA, CDR2 SQIVND (reference sequence). This CDR3 is built from 15 residues. V was cut by 1 base and J by 7 bases, with 14 bases left in between. The CDR3 loop reads CASSIARRGEQPQHF. For the CDR3, the DNA is TGTGCCAGTAGTATAGCGAGAAGGGGCGAGCAGCCCCAGCATTTT.

J is TRBJ2-7 and V is TRBV7-2, with D unresolved. The CDR3 contains 14 residues. CDR1 SGHTA and CDR2 FQGNSA come from the germline V gene. V shed 5 bases and J shed 4 bases, with 15 bases lying between them. Written as DNA, the CDR3 is TGTGCCAGCAGCAAGACAAGTCCGCAGTACGAGCAGTACTTC. Residues: CASSKTSPQYEQYF.

This clone appeared once. The J gene is TRBJ1-1, the V gene TRBV7-9; possibly TRBD1 for D (5 bases). The V gene lost 2 bases and the J gene lost 0 bases, with 13 bases spanning the gap. The CDR3 totals 16 residues. Germline CDR1 is SEHNR and CDR2 is FQNEAQ (reference sequence). The CDR3 here is CASSLLTAGLNTEAFF. The CDR3 DNA is TGTGCCAGCAGCTTATTAACTGCAGGGCTGAACACTGAAGCTTTCTTT.

The V call is TRBV4-3, the J call TRBJ1-3; D is undetermined. Germline CDR1 is LGHNA and CDR2 is YSLEER. V was clipped by 4 bases and J by 0 bases, with 13 bases between them. CDR3 length: 16 residues. This CDR3 is CASSPAGVNSGNTIYF. The CDR3 DNA follows: TGCGCCAGCAGCCCAGCGGGAGTAAACTCTGGAAACACCATATATTTT.

The genes are TRBV25-1 and TRBJ1-3; 10 nucleotides line up with TRBD1. This CDR3 has 15 residues. V lost 5 bases, J lost 7 bases, and 8 bases stayed unmatched. The germline V gene has CDR1 MGHDK and CDR2 SYGVNS. In nucleotides, the CDR3 is TGTGCCAGCAGTAAGACAGGGGGCTTAAGGAACACCATATATTTT. It encodes CASSKTGGLRNTIYF. Supplemented by reference TRBV25-1 and TRBJ1-3, the full variable domain reads EADIYQTPRYLVIGTGKKITLECSQTMGHDKMYWYQQDPGMELHLIHYSYGVNSTEKGDLSSESTVSRIRTEHFPLTLESARPSHTSQYLCASSKTGGLRNTIYFGEGSWLTVV.

This clone is medium-sized within its sample. This chain joins TRBV6-4 and TRBJ2-2; D gene ambiguous. This CDR3 is 13 amino acids long. V lost 2 bases and J lost 3, with 4 bases in between. The V gene's germline CDR1 is MRHNA and CDR2 SNTAGT. CDR3 in DNA: TGTGCCAGCAGTGACCGGGACACCGGGGAGCTGTTTTTT. Its protein is CASSDRDTGELFF.

The V gene is TRBV19, the J gene TRBJ1-1, with a possible D match to TRBD1 (5 bases). Germline lookup yields CDR1 LNHDA and CDR2 SQIVND (reference sequence). Between the trimmed V and J ends, which lost 3 bases and 5 bases, there was a span of 13 bases. The CDR3 is made up of 14 amino acids. The CDR3 loop reads CASSISQGWTEAFF. CDR3 coding DNA: TGTGCCAGTAGTATTTCCCAGGGATGGACTGAAGCTTTCTTT. Full variable domain (outside the CDR3, taken from reference TRBV19 and TRBJ1-1): DGGITQSPKYLFRKEGQNVTLSCEQNLNHDAMYWYRQDPGQGLRLIYYSQIVNDFQKGDIAEGYSVSREKKESFPLTVTSAQKNPTAFYLCASSISQGWTEAFFGQGTRLTVV.